In this sample, the clone carrying this T cell receptor beta chain turned up once. What it recognizes is unknown. Donation came from healthy Caucasian individuals in Russia who were aged about 6 to 95. Roughly 10 milliliters of peripheral blood were drawn from each donor into EDTA-treated tubes. A second about 7 to 11 cycle PCR used barcoded and J-beta primers. TCRdb reprocessed the 5' RACE reads via MiXCR and lists one record per CDR3 protein. Of about 1 million distinct CDR3 sequences in the sample, less than 50% were seen once. This specimen belongs to a study of blood T cells in healthy people across ages. Study-wide results and caveats: Correlation between TCR beta diversity and naive T cell percentage was strong. Significant beta diversity loss was already apparent by age approximately 40, declining roughly linearly.

Looked up from germline, CDR1 is SGDLS and CDR2 is YYNGEE. This CDR3 region has 17 residues. With 2 bases clipped from V and 0 bases from J, the junction kept 8 bases outside the gene matches. The receptor was isolated from a woman aged 55-69 years in good health. The source material was blood. The chain has TRBV9 and TRBJ2-1, with TRBD1 matching 7 bases. The CDR3 DNA follows: TGTGCCAGCAGCGTCGAACTACAGGGGACCTCCTACAATGAGCAGTTCTTC. Its protein is CASSVELQGTSYNEQFF.